These 16 T cell receptor beta chains originate from one sample sequenced in a study of T cells in Graves' hyperthyroidism and ophthalmopathy. There were TCR beta CDR3 regions amplified from RNA transcripts. With the HTBI primer set, the TCR CDR3 went through a first round of RT-PCR. TCRdb re-called the multiplex PCR reads with MiXCR, one entry per CDR3 protein. The sample gives 650,000 to 700,000 distinct CDR3 sequences, around 16% of which show up once; around 15% is in the top ten. The sample taken for sequencing was blood. The receptor source for this set is a man in his fifties with Graves' hyperthyroidism.

This clonotype appeared many times. The chain links TRBV7-9 to TRBJ1-4; D is unclear. This CDR3 spans 17 amino acids. The germline V gene has CDR1 SEHNR and CDR2 FQNEAQ (reference sequence). V shed 6 bases and J shed 0 bases, with 17 bases lying between them. CDR3 loop: CASRRSGVFTTNEKLFF. CDR3 coding DNA: TGTGCCAGCAGACGAAGCGGGGTATTCACAACTAATGAAAAACTGTTTTTT.

This clonotype was picked up a small number of times. This chain's CDR3 is CASGDDRNYEQYF. The CDR3 DNA follows: TGTGCTAGTGGGGACGACAGGAACTACGAGCAGTACTTC. The J gene is TRBJ2-7, the V gene TRBV12-5, with a possible D match to TRBD1 (6 bases). Trimming took off 6 bases at V and 3 bases at J, with 12 bases between the two ends. The CDR3 contains 13 residues. The germline V gene has CDR1 LGHNT and CDR2 FRNRAP. The full variable domain, its missing parts supplied by reference TRBV12-5 and TRBJ2-7, is DARVTQTPRHKVTEMGQEVTMRCQPILGHNTVFWYRQTMMQGLELLAYFRNRAPLDDSGMPKDRFSAEMPDATLATLKIQPSEPRDSAVYFCASGDDRNYEQYFGPGTRLTVT.

This clonotype was seen a handful of times. This chain joins TRBV2 and TRBJ1-5; possibly TRBD1 for D (5 bases). The CDR3 is 14 residues long. Trimming shortened V by 7 bases and J by 5 bases, and 15 bases separated the two germline ends. Germline lookup yields CDR1 SNHLY and CDR2 FYNNEI. The CDR3 coding sequence is TGTGCCAGCACCGGGACGGCCCCCGATCAGCCCCAGCATTTT. Translated, it gives CASTGTAPDQPQHF.

This clonotype was counted at least ten times. This chain connects TRBV19 to TRBJ2-3; D gene unclear. The germline V gene has CDR1 LNHDA and CDR2 SQIVND (reference sequence). V lost 7 bases and J 0 bases, leaving 11 bases between the germline ends. The CDR3 length is 14 residues. The CDR3 here is CASTSGPSTDTQYF. CDR3 nucleotide sequence: TGTGCCAGTACTTCAGGTCCTAGCACAGATACGCAGTATTTT.

This clonotype was detected only a few times. The rearrangement uses TRBV10-3 and TRBJ1-1, with 9 nucleotides matching TRBD1. The CDR3 totals 17 residues. CDR1 is ENHRY, CDR2 SYGVKD, per germline. V was clipped by 3 bases and J by 2 bases; unmatched bases: 10. CDR3 protein: CAISDRPGQGGNTEAFF. CDR3 DNA sequence: TGTGCCATCAGTGACAGACCGGGACAGGGAGGAAACACTGAAGCTTTCTTT.

This clonotype was observed a few times. The CDR3 coding sequence is TGTGCCAGCAGCTCGTTCACTAGCAATGAGCAGTTCTTC. It specifies CASSSFTSNEQFF. The rearrangement links TRBV5-4 to TRBJ2-1; D perhaps matches TRBD2 (5 bases). V was shortened by 3 bases and J by 6 bases, with 10 bases between the two germline ends. Germline values: CDR1 SGHNT, CDR2 YYREEE (reference sequence). The CDR3 is made up of 13 amino acids. Supplemented by reference TRBV5-4 and TRBJ2-1, the full variable domain reads ETGVTQSPTHLIKTRGQQVTLRCSSQSGHNTVSWYQQALGQGPQFIFQYYREEENGRGNFPPRFSGLQFPNYSSELNVNALELDDSALYLCASSSFTSNEQFFGPGTRLTVL.

With respect to this clonotype: This clone may be a read error of a much larger clone one base away. The V call is TRBV7-9, the J call TRBJ2-3; D gene uncertain. The V end lost 2 bases, the J end lost 2 bases, and 14 bases lay between the germline ends. Per germline, CDR1 SEHNR and CDR2 FQNEAQ (reference sequence). CDR3 length equals 16 residues. As DNA, the CDR3 is TGTGCCAGCAGCTTATGGCTGTCGCGGCACACAGATACGCAGTATTTT. As protein: CASSLWLSRHTDTQYF.

This clonotype has ten or more counts. The rearrangement links TRBV5-1 to TRBJ1-5, with D unresolved. Trimming removed 1 base from V and 6 bases from J, with 11 bases in between. Germline V gives CDR1 SGHRS, CDR2 YFSETQ. The CDR3 totals 14 residues. The CDR3: CASSLWGSGQPQHF. In DNA form, the CDR3 reads TGCGCCAGCAGCTTGTGGGGATCGGGTCAGCCCCAGCATTTT.

The V call is TRBV19, the J call TRBJ2-2, with 10 positions matching TRBD1. CDR3 length equals 16 residues. V was clipped by 8 bases and J by 7 bases; unmatched bases: 13. Germline V gives CDR1 LNHDA, CDR2 SQIVND (reference sequence). This CDR3 reads CASRKAGTGEDGELFF. The CDR3 coding sequence is TGTGCCAGTCGTAAAGCGGGGACAGGGGAGGACGGGGAGCTGTTTTTT.

This clonotype has more than one count but fewer than ten. V is TRBV5-1 and J is TRBJ1-1; 7 bases match TRBD1. With V trimmed by 0 bases and J by 4 bases, 9 bases remained unmatched. The germline V gene has CDR1 SGHRS and CDR2 YFSETQ. The CDR3 is 16 residues long. CDR3 sequence (DNA): TGCGCCAGCAGCTTGGAAAGGGGGCGACCTCTCACTGAAGCTTTCTTT. Translation gives CASSLERGRPLTEAFF.

This clonotype was picked up many times. The genes are TRBV28 and TRBJ2-7; 7 bases fit TRBD1. Germline CDR1 and CDR2: MDHEN and SYDVKM. The CDR3 runs 14 residues. V shed 1 base, J shed 3 bases, and the junction held 3 bases outside the gene matches. CDR3 loop: CASSLLGQFYEQYF. CDR3 nucleotide sequence: TGTGCCAGCAGTTTATTGGGACAGTTCTACGAGCAGTACTTC.

This rearrangement joins TRBV11-2 to TRBJ2-7; 10 bases align to TRBD2. J lost 6 bases, V lost 1 base, and 9 bases had no gene match. CDR3 length equals 16 residues. The germline CDR1 and CDR2 sequences are SGHAT and FQNNGV. CDR3 sequence (DNA): TGTGCCAGCAGCTTAGTGCTCGGGACTAGCGTCCGCGAGCAGTACTTC. This translates into CASSLVLGTSVREQYF.

This clonotype was counted ten times or more. The chain is built from TRBV6-1 and TRBJ1-5; perhaps TRBD1 as D (6 bases). From germline, CDR1 is MNHNS and CDR2 SASEGT. The V end lost 5 bases, the J end lost 4 bases, and 12 bases lay between the germline ends. CDR3 length: 14 amino acids. The CDR3 reads CASSPRGQNQPQHF. The CDR3 DNA reads as TGTGCCAGCAGTCCACGGGGACAAAATCAGCCCCAGCATTTT.

The chain has TRBV10-3 and TRBJ2-6; 14 nucleotides agree with TRBD2. Per the germline V gene, CDR1 is ENHRY and CDR2 is SYGVKD. The CDR3 is 19 residues long. The trim removed 5 bases at V and 2 bases at J, leaving 8 bases unmatched. The CDR3 sequence: CAISPGLAGVTPGANVLTF. CDR3 DNA sequence: TGTGCCATCAGTCCGGGACTAGCGGGAGTTACTCCTGGGGCCAACGTCCTGACTTTC.

This clonotype was detected many times. This rearrangement joins TRBV11-2 to TRBJ2-4, with D hard to call. The CDR3 loop spans 15 amino acids. CDR1 and CDR2 (germline): SGHAT, FQNNGV. The V gene lost 1 base and the J gene lost 1 base, with 8 bases spanning the gap. CDR3 sequence reads: CASSLAGAAKNIQYF. In nucleotides, the CDR3 is TGTGCCAGCAGCTTAGCGGGCGCCGCCAAAAACATTCAGTACTTC.

On this clonotype itself: A much more abundant neighbour one base away suggests this may be a read error. The CDR3 loop is CASSQETWMGSTEAFF. CDR3 bases: TGCGCCAGCAGCCAGGAAACATGGATGGGAAGCACTGAAGCTTTCTTT. J is TRBJ1-1 and V is TRBV4-1; the D is unclear. In germline, CDR1 is MGHRA, CDR2 YSYEKL. The CDR3 is 16 residues long. The V end was cut by 3 bases, the J end by 4 bases, with 18 bases between.